The 25 T cell receptor beta chains below all came from one sample that was sequenced in a study of shared clonotypes between healthy human individuals. Profiling relied on immunoSEQ multiplex PCR, and the TCRdb table lists in-frame clones only, not all of them. The table records about 700,000 clones, about 91% of them present only once. In the naive CD8 group, cells lacked CD45RO and were positively selected for CCR7, so terminally differentiated effector memory CD45RA+ cells were left out. Sequenced sample: naive CD8+ T cells sorted from blood. These receptor sequences come from a man aged 30 to 39 in good health.

This chain connects TRBV27 to TRBJ2-7; TRBD2 aligns across 10 bases. CDR1 is MNHEY, CDR2 SMNVEV, per germline (reference sequence). The J segment lost 4 bases and the V segment lost 7 bases, leaving 7 bases of the junction unmatched. The CDR3 extends over 14 amino acids. CDR3 bases: TGTGCCAGCACCCCTAGCGGGAGCCGATACGAGCAGTACTTC. Translated: CASTPSGSRYEQYF.

The chain has TRBV30 and TRBJ1-2, with D possibly being TRBD1 (5 bases). CDR1 is GTSNPN and CDR2 is SVGIG in the germline V gene (reference sequence). Between the trimmed V and J ends, which lost 8 bases and 7 bases, there was a span of 17 bases. This CDR3 is built from 12 residues. DNA for the CDR3: TGTGCCGGACCAGAGGGGATTTTTGGCTACACCTTC. Translating gives CAGPEGIFGYTF. Using reference TRBV30 and TRBJ1-2 for the parts outside the CDR3, the full variable domain is SQTIHQWPATLVQPVGSPLSLECTVEGTSNPNLYWYRQAAGRGLQLLFYSVGIGQISSEVPQNLSASRPQDRQFILSSKKLLLSDSGFYLCAGPEGIFGYTFGSGTRLTVV.

This sequence joins TRBV28 and TRBJ2-1; 10 positions match TRBD2. This CDR3 is built from 14 residues. Trimming removed 6 bases from V and 2 bases from J; junction bases left unmatched: 1. CDR1 is MDHEN and CDR2 is SYDVKM in the germline V gene. The chain's CDR3 is CASRAGGPYNEQFF. The CDR3 DNA reads as TGTGCCAGCAGAGCGGGAGGGCCCTACAATGAGCAGTTCTTC.

The V and J genes are TRBV9 and TRBJ2-7, with D hard to call. Germline V gives CDR1 SGDLS, CDR2 YYNGEE. Trimming removed 6 bases from V and 9 bases from J, with 4 bases in between. The CDR3 is 8 residues long. CDR3 nucleotide sequence: TGTGCCAGCATTACGCAGTACTTC. Its translation: CASITQYF.

CDR3 residues: CAIRSWGEEQYF. The CDR3 DNA reads as TGTGCCATCAGATCCTGGGGAGAAGAGCAGTACTTC. This chain links TRBV10-3 with TRBJ2-7, with a possible D match to TRBD2 (5 bases). Trimming pared 6 bases from V and 7 bases from J, leaving 13 bases between. Germline V gene sequence: CDR1 ENHRY, CDR2 SYGVKD. The CDR3 runs 12 residues.

This clone was found once. The rearrangement joins TRBV7-9 to TRBJ2-1; 9 nucleotides agree with TRBD2. The CDR3 runs to 15 residues. V shed 5 bases and J 10 bases; nucleotides not matched to a gene: 12. Germline values: CDR1 SEHNR, CDR2 FQNEAQ (reference sequence). The CDR3 loop is CASSPLVAGVVEQFF. CDR3 nucleotides: TGTGCCAGCAGCCCATTGGTAGCGGGAGTTGTCGAGCAGTTCTTC. Full variable domain (outside the CDR3, taken from reference TRBV7-9 and TRBJ2-1): DTGVSQNPRHKITKRGQNVTFRCDPISEHNRLYWYRQTLGQGPEFLTYFQNEAQLEKSRLLSDRFSAERPKGSFSTLEIQRTEQGDSAMYLCASSPLVAGVVEQFFGPGTRLTVL.

Here the CDR3 reads CSAGTGIRAYEQYF. DNA of the CDR3: TGCAGCGCGGGCACCGGGATCCGGGCGTACGAGCAGTACTTC. The chain employs TRBV29-1 and TRBJ2-7; D is perhaps TRBD2 (5 bases). CDR1 SQVTM and CDR2 ANQGSEA come from the germline V gene. This CDR3 is 14 amino acids long. Between the trimmed V and J ends, which lost 7 bases and 4 bases, there was a span of 20 bases.

This chain joins TRBV7-2 and TRBJ2-5; D not resolved. Germline CDR1 and CDR2: SGHTA and FQGNSA. V was shortened by 1 base and J by 1 base, with 7 bases between the two germline ends. This CDR3 comprises 14 residues. The CDR3 sequence: CASSLEAAQETQYF. The DNA of the CDR3 is TGTGCCAGCAGCTTAGAGGCGGCCCAAGAGACCCAGTACTTC.

The chain is built from TRBV6-1 and TRBJ2-1; 7 nucleotides match TRBD2. Germline trimming cut 3 bases from V and 5 bases from J; bases unmatched to any gene: 10. There are 16 residues in the CDR3. Per the germline V gene, CDR1 is MNHNS and CDR2 is SASEGT. CDR3 DNA: TGTGCCAGCAGTGAGGGAGGACTAGTGGCCCACAATGAGCAGTTCTTC. It yields the protein CASSEGGLVAHNEQFF.

The CDR3 coding sequence is TGTGCCAGCAGGGGACCACCAACCTACGAGCAGTACTTC. Amino acid sequence: CASRGPPTYEQYF. The chain has TRBV7-9 and TRBJ2-7, with D possibly called TRBD1 or TRBD2 (5 bases each). V was clipped by 6 bases and J by 2 bases, with 11 bases between them. Germline V gives CDR1 SEHNR, CDR2 FQNEAQ (reference sequence). This CDR3 comprises 13 residues.

This clone appeared a few times. The chain joins TRBV5-6 to TRBJ2-3; 13 bases agree with TRBD2. The V gene's germline CDR1 is SGHDT and CDR2 YYEEEE. After removal of 1 base from V and 3 bases from J, the junction contained 2 bases not matched to a gene. This CDR3 has 16 residues. In DNA form, the CDR3 reads TGTGCCAGCAGCTTGTCGGGACTAGCGGGGACAGATACGCAGTATTTT. Its protein product is CASSLSGLAGTDTQYF.

V and J are TRBV2 and TRBJ2-3; 7 nucleotides match TRBD2. Trimming took 7 bases from V and 2 from J; bases not matched to a gene: 12. CDR1 and CDR2 from the germline V gene are SNHLY and FYNNEI. The CDR3 has 16 residues. CDR3 protein: CASIPVAGDPTDTQYF. In DNA form, the CDR3 reads TGTGCCAGCATTCCCGTCGCGGGAGACCCCACAGATACGCAGTATTTT.

CDR3 nucleotide sequence: TGTGCCAGCAAGGGACTGGGGAACAATGAGCAGTTCTTC. Amino acids: CASKGLGNNEQFF. This rearrangement joins TRBV9 to TRBJ2-1, with D possibly matching TRBD2 (6 bases). Germline assignment: CDR1 SGDLS and CDR2 YYNGEE. The CDR3 has 13 amino acids. V lost 6 bases and J 5 bases, leaving 12 bases between the germline ends.

The chain is built from TRBV6-1 and TRBJ2-7; 10 positions agree with TRBD2. The ends lost 3 bases at V and 1 base at J; junction bases unmatched: 9. CDR1 MNHNS and CDR2 SASEGT come from the germline V gene. CDR3 length equals 17 residues. The CDR3 DNA reads as TGTGCCAGCAGTGAGGTCGTAGGACTAGCGGTTTCCTACGAGCAGTACTTC. This codes for CASSEVVGLAVSYEQYF.

This rearrangement joins TRBV10-3 to TRBJ2-1; D might be TRBD2 (6 bases). The CDR3 spans 17 residues. Trimming removed 4 bases from V and 2 bases from J, with 18 bases in between. Germline values: CDR1 ENHRY, CDR2 SYGVKD. CDR3 sequence (DNA): TGTGCCATCAGTGTCTCGGGAGACCCACTACCCTACAATGAGCAGTTCTTC. This translates into CAISVSGDPLPYNEQFF.

The chain recombines TRBV9 with TRBJ1-2; D is unclear. V shed 4 bases and J shed 4 bases, with 11 bases lying between them. From germline, CDR1 is SGDLS and CDR2 YYNGEE. CDR3 size: 13 residues. CDR3 region: CASSPPSAYGYTF. The CDR3 DNA sequence: TGTGCCAGCAGCCCCCCGTCTGCCTATGGCTACACCTTC.

The chain combines TRBV11-2 with TRBJ2-7, with 9 bases matching TRBD1. Germline-derived CDR1 and CDR2 are SGHAT and FQNNGV. Trimming cost V 3 bases and J 0 bases; bases outside gene matches: 3. The CDR3 is 15 residues long. This chain's CDR3 is CASSFYRGPSYEQYF. The CDR3 bases are TGTGCCAGCAGCTTCTACAGGGGGCCCTCCTACGAGCAGTACTTC.

This chain joins TRBV5-6 and TRBJ1-5, with 7 bases lining up with TRBD1. V lost 4 bases and J lost 9; bases outside the gene matches: 4. CDR1 and CDR2 (germline): SGHDT, YYEEEE. This CDR3 spans 12 amino acids. The CDR3 DNA is TGTGCCAGCAGCGGACAGGACGGGCCCCAGCATTTT. This translates into CASSGQDGPQHF.

The genes are TRBV27 and TRBJ2-7; TRBD2 agrees at 11 bases. The ends lost 3 bases at V and 9 bases at J; junction bases unmatched: 10. Per germline, CDR1 MNHEY and CDR2 SMNVEV (reference sequence). The CDR3 is 15 residues long. The CDR3 is CASSFRSLAGVAQYF. The CDR3, as DNA: TGTGCCAGCAGTTTTAGGTCACTAGCGGGAGTTGCGCAGTACTTC.

The chain uses TRBV7-8 and TRBJ2-7; 14 bases line up with TRBD2. The CDR3 is made up of 16 amino acids. Germline values: CDR1 SGHVS, CDR2 FQNEAQ. The V segment lost 5 bases and the J segment 8 bases; nucleotides outside the gene matches: 11. CDR3 loop: CASSTEGLAGDKKQYF. CDR3 DNA: TGTGCCAGCAGCACCGAGGGACTAGCGGGAGATAAAAAGCAGTACTTC.

This chain links TRBV2 with TRBJ2-7, with D possibly called TRBD1 or TRBD2 (6 bases each). Germline CDR1 is SNHLY and CDR2 is FYNNEI. The CDR3 is 14 amino acids. The germline V and J ends were trimmed by 10 bases and 3 bases, with 19 bases remaining between them. The CDR3 loop is CATIRGDSFYEQYF. Written as DNA, the CDR3 is TGTGCCACCATAAGGGGGGATTCGTTCTACGAGCAGTACTTC.

The chain combines TRBV4-3 with TRBJ2-1; 10 nucleotides match TRBD2. Unmatched junction bases numbered 6, after V lost 0 bases and J lost 4 bases. Germline CDR1 reads LGHNA; CDR2 reads YSLEER. This CDR3 is 17 amino acids long. In nucleotides, the CDR3 is TGCGCCAGCAGCCAAGACCGAGCGGGAGGGTTTTACAATGAGCAGTTCTTC. It translates to CASSQDRAGGFYNEQFF.

This clone showed up many times. This chain uses TRBV4-1 with TRBJ2-1; TRBD1 matches at 8 bases. V was clipped by 0 bases and J by 6 bases; unmatched bases: 4. The CDR3 is 15 amino acids. In germline, CDR1 is MGHRA, CDR2 YSYEKL. CDR3 protein: CASSQDLGTGNEQFF. The CDR3 region has the DNA TGCGCCAGCAGCCAAGATCTGGGGACAGGCAATGAGCAGTTCTTC.

Here the CDR3 DNA reads TGTGCCAGCAGCGGGGCGGGGGCCGTAAATGAGCAGTTCTTC. Its translation: CASSGAGAVNEQFF. V usage is TRBV5-6 and J usage is TRBJ2-1, with D possibly TRBD2 on 7 matching bases. Germline CDR1 and CDR2: SGHDT and YYEEEE. CDR3 length: 14 amino acids. Trimming pared 4 bases from V and 7 bases from J, leaving 15 bases between.

This clone was picked up one time. The V call is TRBV4-1, the J call TRBJ2-1, with 13 bases identical to TRBD2. This CDR3 region has 18 residues. The ends lost 5 bases at V and 4 bases at J; junction bases unmatched: 11. From germline, CDR1 is MGHRA and CDR2 YSYEKL. CDR3 in amino acids: CASSSADWTSGGYNEQFF. The CDR3 region has the DNA TGCGCCAGCAGCTCTGCAGATTGGACTAGCGGGGGATACAATGAGCAGTTCTTC.